This T cell receptor beta chain was profiled in a study of blood T cell repertoires in COVID-19. At the level of the study: The United States, Italy and Spain were the sources of the acute and convalescent COVID-19 samples. T cells, B-cell-depleted T cells, or PBMCs provided the cDNA or gDNA that served as material.

This clone was detected only once. CDR1 is SGHAT and CDR2 is FQDESV in the germline V gene (reference sequence). The V and J ends lost 2 bases and 2 bases respectively, with 12 bases between them. The CDR3 has 15 residues. Original processing methods: Reference gene primer amplification gave estimated nucleated cell counts. Assay: immunoSEQ multiplex PCR; the TCRdb copy retains only in-frame clones and omits some. V and J calls and clone size are as listed in that table; D and trimming were resolved from the DNA. This table holds 81,000 or so clones, about 89% found once. The source is a man between 65 and 85 years old with active or convalescent COVID-19. The sample was peripheral blood. V gene TRBV11-1 combines with J gene TRBJ1-2, with D possibly matching TRBD1 (6 bases). The CDR3 DNA sequence: TGTGCCAGCAGCTTATTTCGGGACACCAACTATGGCTACACCTTC. Its protein product is CASSLFRDTNYGYTF. The variable domain in full, completed from reference TRBV11-1 and TRBJ1-2, reads EAEVAQSPRYKITEKSQAVAFWCDPISGHATLYWYRQILGQGPELLVQFQDESVVDDSQLPKDRFSAERLKGVDSTLKIQPAELGDSAMYLCASSLFRDTNYGYTFGSGTRLTVV.